The clone carrying this TCR beta chain was found a few times. Its antigen is still unknown. The sample originates from a study of T-cell memory formation after mild COVID-19. Study-wide findings and caveats: There was no confirmation that second-wave clones peaking on day 37 were SARS-CoV-2 specific. Memory from before infection featured some responding clones, which suggests cross-reactive memory joined.

TCRdb re-called the 5' RACE reads with MiXCR, one entry per CDR3 protein. This sample has fewer than 550,000 distinct CDR3 sequences, with 15% to 20% found just once. Sequencing was performed on PBMCs or a T cell subset sorted from them (not recorded which). The TCR sequence derives from an adult woman who had mild COVID-19 (a few samples of this study predate the infection). Cell type and time point are not known.

This CDR3 is CASSEDSSNQPQHF. Here the CDR3 DNA reads TGTGCCAGCAGTGAAGACAGCAGCAATCAGCCCCAGCATTTT. This chain joins TRBV6-5 and TRBJ1-5, with TRBD1 as a possible D gene (5 bases). Per germline, CDR1 MNHEY and CDR2 SVGAGI. Trimming cost V 5 bases and J 1 base, with 9 bases left between them. CDR3 length: 14 amino acids.